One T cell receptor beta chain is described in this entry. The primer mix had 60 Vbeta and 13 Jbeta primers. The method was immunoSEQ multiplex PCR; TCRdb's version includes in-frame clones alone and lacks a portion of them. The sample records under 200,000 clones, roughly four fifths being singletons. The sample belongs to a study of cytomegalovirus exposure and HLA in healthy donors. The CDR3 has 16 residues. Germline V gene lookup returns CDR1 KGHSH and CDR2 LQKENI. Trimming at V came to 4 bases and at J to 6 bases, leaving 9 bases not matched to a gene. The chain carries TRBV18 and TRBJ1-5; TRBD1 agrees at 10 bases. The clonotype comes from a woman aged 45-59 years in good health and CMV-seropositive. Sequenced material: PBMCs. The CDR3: CASSQAGTGVSQPQHF. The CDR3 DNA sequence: TGTGCCAGCTCACAAGCCGGGACAGGGGTCAGTCAGCCCCAGCATTTT.